This paragraph reports one TCR beta chain. This clonotype was recorded at least ten times. Its antigen is not yet known. Within one base of it there is no much larger clone, and no base qualities were kept. This sample stems from a study of spatial heterogeneity in lung cancer (dated by TCRdb to about 2019). Background for the entire study: Beta-chain transcripts were consistently detected in greater numbers than alpha-chain transcripts, which likely reflects a higher abundance of beta-chain transcripts. In non-small cell lung cancer, the study made a quantitative comparison of TCR alpha and beta repertoires among multiple tumor regions, matched nontumor lung and blood. At surgery, both alpha and beta chains were TCR-sequenced in roughly 200 tumor regions, 63 to 65 matched nontumor lung samples and 50 to 60 PBMC samples. In the raw uncorrected reads, each unique combination of TCR and UMI appeared more than ten times on average. TCR repertoire features were related to nonsynonymous mutation counts determined by whole-exome sequencing of tumor tissue. What the work shows at the level of the full study, not this receptor alone: Additional single-cell paired TCR alpha and beta sequencing was considered necessary to confirm, at a functional level, the hypothesis that regional TCRs recognize regional mutations. Ubiquitous expanded tumor TCRs were found in blood more often at tumor resection than at routine follow-up.

The time point label, read with the paper, signifies: sample taken at primary tumor resection. The donors were fewer than 90 patients from the lung TRACERx cohort who had early-stage, untreated non-small cell lung cancer. For TCR sequencing, whole RNA was extracted from tumor and nontumor lung tissue, or from cryopreserved PBMC samples, and no cell sorting was done. Only patients for whom sufficient RNA was available from at least two tumor regions were selected for TCR sequencing. The library was built by means of 5' RACE. The data were produced on a NextSeq 500. To allow correction of PCR and sequencing errors, the TCR library protocol tagged every TCR cDNA molecule with a unique molecular identifier. On the authors' methods: Decombinator tools were used for TCR identification, UMI-based error correction and CDR3 extraction. Expanded TCRs were defined as those above a frequency of 2 per 1,000, corresponding to the top 1% of the tumor frequency distribution. Rényi diversity was computed with the R vegan package after subsampling each repertoire 100 times to 5,000 TCRs. CDR3 similarity networks were built from amino acid triplet string-kernel similarity, connecting CDR3s with pairwise similarity above 0.82. The public sequencing data were trimmed at Q25 with fastp and processed into clonotypes with MiXCR by TCRdb, which kept only in-frame beta chains. Here each entry gathers all rows of one CDR3 protein and keeps the most common genes and DNA. TCRdb's processing, not the study's, gives the V and J calls here. The sample has fewer than 65,000 distinct CDR3 sequences on record, nearly 6.5% of them singletons. The top ten clonotypes cover about 15% of the sample.

Inclusive of the bounding cysteine and phenylalanine, the CDR3 is 22 residues long. CDR3 DNA is the only sequence kept; it has 66 bases, read in frame from the first base. Trimming leaves V shorter by 5 bases and J shorter by 7 bases, with the junction holding 32 bases beyond the gene matches. CDR1 and CDR2 are drawn from the germline V gene: SGHNT, YENEEA. The sequencing here drew on PBMCs, taken at surgery. This clonotype was sampled from a female donor with early-stage non-small cell lung cancer. The sequence is built from TRBV11-3 and TRBJ2-1, with 7 central nucleotides matching TRBD2. The bases read TGTGCCAGCAGCCCCCACGATATGGGTGCGGGAGCCCATCGGCCGGTACGGAATGAGCAGTTCTTC. The translation is CASSPHDMGAGAHRPVRNEQFF.